This T cell receptor (beta chain) originates from a study of cytomegalovirus exposure and HLA in healthy donors. A word on this clone: Its target is not known.

Donors showed nominal health when sampled, although they likely had unrecorded immune exposures. Germline CDR1 LNHNV, CDR2 YYDKDF (reference sequence). CDR3 length: 16 residues. Trimming removed 0 bases at V and 0 bases at J, with 9 bases between. Whole-study results and caveats: The HLA-A and HLA-B alleles of most subjects were reportedly predicted accurately from TCR beta sequences. In an earlier analysis, most TCR beta V segments were productive about 87% or about 30% of the time.

It was with 60 Vbeta and 13 Jbeta primers that the PCR ran. Profiled with immunoSEQ multiplex PCR; TCRdb holds only in-frame clones, not every one. This table has about 110,000 clones, 73% appearing once. This clonotype originated in a middle-aged man in good health and CMV-seronegative. The chain links TRBV15 to TRBJ1-5; D call uncertain. Sequencing used PBMCs. This CDR3 reads CATSRDSKISNQPQHF. CDR3 bases: TGTGCCACCAGCAGAGATAGTAAGATTAGCAATCAGCCCCAGCATTTT.